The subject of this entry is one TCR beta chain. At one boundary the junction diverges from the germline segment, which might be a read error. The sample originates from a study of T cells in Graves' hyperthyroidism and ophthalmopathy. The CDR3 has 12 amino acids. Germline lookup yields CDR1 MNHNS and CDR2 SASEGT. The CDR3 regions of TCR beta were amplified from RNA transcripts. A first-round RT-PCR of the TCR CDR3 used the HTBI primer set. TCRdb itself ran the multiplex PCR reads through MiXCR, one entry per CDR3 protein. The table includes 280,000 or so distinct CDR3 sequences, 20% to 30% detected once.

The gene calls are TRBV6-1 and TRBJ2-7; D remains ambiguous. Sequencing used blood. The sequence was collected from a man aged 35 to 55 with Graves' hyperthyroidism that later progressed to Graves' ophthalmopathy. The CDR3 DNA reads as TGTGCCAGCAGGGAAGGGTCCTACGAGCAGTACTTC. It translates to CASREGSYEQYF.